This T cell receptor beta chain was found in a study of monozygotic twins with inflammatory bowel disease. The authors ran two nested PCRs of about 16 and 10 cycles on TCRalpha and TCRbeta cDNA. TCRdb reworked the 5' RACE reads into one entry per CDR3 protein, no DNA. This sample's table reports more than 300,000 distinct CDR3 sequences. This sequence originates from a human donor with ulcerative colitis or Crohn's disease, or a healthy co-twin of an affected twin (not recorded which). What was sequenced was blood.

CDR3 in amino acids: CASSRESYNSPLHF. The J gene is TRBJ1-6, the V gene TRBV3-1. The CDR3 length is 14 residues. Germline V gives CDR1 LGHDT, CDR2 YNNKEL (reference sequence).